This is a list of T cell receptor beta chains from one sample in a study of blood T cell repertoires in COVID-19. The assay was immunoSEQ multiplex PCR, and TCRdb's table has in-frame clones only and misses some. The data contain roughly 130,000 clones, 84% of them singletons. Sequences were obtained from peripheral blood. These receptors all stem from a man younger than 40 with COVID-19, enrolled during active disease. Each CDR3 is given with its conserved first and last residue. D genes are given only for firm matches. Only some rows state a clone size, as once, few, many or a class for expanded clones.

- TRBJ2-7 TRBV5-6 - CASSSSDGVYEQYF TGTGCCAGCAGCTCATCCGACGGAGTCTACGAGCAGTACTTC
- TRBJ2-1 TRBV6-5 - CASNGLTGEQFF TGTGCCAGCAACGGACTCACGGGGGAGCAGTTCTTC
- TRBJ2-1 TRBV15 TRBD2 CATSRDRGTSGRTSYNEQFF TGTGCCACCAGCAGAGACCGGGGGACTAGCGGGAGGACCTCCTACAATGAGCAGTTCTTC
- TRBJ2-1 TRBV11-2 TRBD1 CASSPPGQLYNEQFF TGTGCCAGCAGCCCTCCGGGACAGCTGTACAATGAGCAGTTCTTC
- TRBJ2-5 TRBV4-3 TRBD2 CASSQDTGGETQYF TGCGCCAGCAGCCAAGATACGGGGGGGGAGACCCAGTACTTC
- TRBJ2-1 TRBV7-6 TRBD2 CASSPMGEGRDEQFF TGTGCCAGCAGCCCAATGGGGGAGGGCCGGGATGAGCAGTTCTTC
- TRBJ1-3 TRBV4-3 TRBD1 CASSQGTGSHSGNTIYF TGCGCCAGCAGCCAAGGGACAGGGAGTCACTCTGGAAACACCATATATTTT
- TRBJ2-3 TRBV28 TRBD2 CASSHGTSGRALDTQYF TGTGCCAGCAGCCATGGGACTAGCGGGAGGGCCTTGGATACGCAGTATTTT
- TRBJ2-3 TRBV28 TRBD2 CASNRLAGGTDTQYF TGTGCCAGCAACCGACTAGCGGGAGGGACAGATACGCAGTATTTT
- TRBJ1-1 TRBV30 - CAWSSARPEAFF TGTGCCTGGAGTTCTGCCAGGCCTGAAGCTTTCTTT
- TRBJ2-5 TRBV10-3 TRBD2 CAISESTRRLAGRGIVETQYF TGTGCCATCAGTGAGTCGACAAGGAGGCTAGCGGGGAGGGGGATAGTGGAGACCCAGTACTTC
- TRBJ2-1 TRBV7-2 TRBD2 CASTSGTSSYNEQFF TGTGCCAGCACCTCCGGGACTAGCTCCTACAATGAGCAGTTCTTC
- TRBJ2-4 TRBV5-1 - CASSLAQDRWGIQYF TGCGCCAGCAGCTTGGCACAAGACAGGTGGGGCATTCAGTACTTC
- TRBJ1-1 TRBV4-1 - CASQRGSYTEAFF TGCGCCTCTCAAAGGGGGTCGTACACTGAAGCTTTCTTT
- TRBJ1-3 TRBV6-5 TRBD1 CASRRDREGNTIYF TGTGCCAGCAGACGGGACAGGGAAGGAAACACCATATATTTT
- TRBJ1-2 TRBV5-1 TRBD1 CASRLQGDGGYTF TGCGCCAGCAGGTTACAGGGGGATGGTGGCTACACCTTC
- TRBJ2-7 TRBV7-9 TRBD2 CASSGIAGGYEQYF TGTGCCAGCAGCGGGATAGCGGGGGGATACGAGCAGTACTTC
- TRBJ2-3 TRBV5-4 TRBD2 CASSPGTSGRAGTDTQYF TGTGCCAGCAGCCCTGGGACTAGCGGGAGGGCCGGGACAGATACGCAGTATTTT
- TRBJ1-6 TRBV9 - CASAHGEAPYYNSPLHF TGTGCCAGCGCCCACGGGGAAGCACCTTACTATAATTCACCCCTCCACTTT
- TRBJ2-5 TRBV3-1/TRBV3-2 TRBD2 CASSEVPGLAGGTQYF TGTGCCAGCAGCGAAGTTCCGGGACTAGCGGGAGGGACCCAGTACTTC
- TRBJ2-1 TRBV10-3 TRBD1 CAIRGTGGSNEQFF TGTGCCATCAGAGGGACAGGGGGGTCGAATGAGCAGTTCTTC
- TRBJ2-2 TRBV5-1 - CASSLGQTGELFF TGCGCCAGCAGCTTGGGGCAGACCGGGGAGCTGTTTTTT
- TRBJ1-1 TRBV4-1 - CASSHPRNTEAFF TGCGCCAGCAGCCACCCCAGGAACACTGAAGCTTTCTTT
few TRBJ2-2 TRBV2 TRBD2 CASSLGLAGSGELFF TGTGCCAGCAGCCTGGGACTAGCGGGTTCCGGGGAGCTGTTTTTT
- TRBJ1-6 TRBV28 - CASSVSTSESLHF TGTGCCAGCAGTGTCAGTACCAGTGAATCCCTCCACTTT
once TRBJ2-1 TRBV18 TRBD1 CASSPRQGLEQFF TGTGCCAGCTCACCCAGACAGGGCCTTGAGCAGTTCTTC
- TRBJ2-7 TRBV7-9 - CAHTGPLKQGGYEQYF TGTGCCCACACCGGGCCCCTTAAACAGGGCGGCTACGAGCAGTACTTC
- TRBJ2-5 TRBV19 - CASRTGVAQETQYF TGTGCCAGTAGGACGGGGGTAGCGCAAGAGACCCAGTACTTC
- TRBJ1-6 TRBV21-1 - CASSKGFQVPGAPLHF TGTGCCAGCAGCAAAGGTTTCCAGGTCCCAGGGGCGCCCCTCCACTTT
- TRBJ1-2 TRBV28 - CASKKTVTGYGYTF TGTGCCAGCAAAAAGACAGTCACTGGCTATGGCTACACCTTC
few TRBJ2-7 TRBV9 TRBD1 CASSASRTGGQPVYF TGTGCCAGCAGCGCCAGTAGGACAGGGGGACAACCCGTGTACTTC